This T cell receptor (beta chain) originates from a study of T cell repertoires in cytomegalovirus infection. TCRdb reprocessed the reads with MiXCR, giving one entry per CDR3 protein. The data show 150,000 to 200,000 distinct CDR3 sequences, with about a tenth seen just once and about 4.2% held by the top ten. This clonotype was recorded many times. Per the germline V gene, CDR1 is SNHLY and CDR2 is FYNNEI. V lost 8 bases to trimming and J lost 0 bases; unmatched junction nucleotides: 10. The CDR3 spans 16 residues. This TCR was sampled from a human donor in good health (CMV status not recorded). Some clones in this sample may be carry-over from other donors' samples. The rearrangement joins TRBV2 to TRBJ1-5, with 7 bases matching TRBD1. Sequences were obtained from PBMCs. The CDR3 is CASGGRGSYSNQPQHF. The DNA of the CDR3 is TGTGCCAGCGGGGGCAGGGGGTCCTATAGCAATCAGCCCCAGCATTTT. The full variable domain, in which reference TRBV2 and TRBJ1-5 provide the parts outside the CDR3, is EPEVTQTPSHQVTQMGQEVILRCVPISNHLYFYWYRQILGQKVEFLVSFYNNEISEKSEIFDDQFSVERPDGSNFTLKIRSTKLEDSAMYFCASGGRGSYSNQPQHFGDGTRLSIL.